These 10 T cell receptor beta chains came from one sample sequenced in a study of cytomegalovirus exposure and HLA in healthy donors. Produced via immunoSEQ multiplex PCR; TCRdb's table is partial and in-frame only. Of 100,000 to 150,000 clones listed, 89% were seen once; the top ten hold 2%. Sequencing was carried out using PBMCs. These TCRs come from a woman aged 18-30 years in good health and CMV-seronegative.

The chain joins TRBV7-2 to TRBJ2-3; 7 bases match TRBD1. The CDR3 runs to 15 residues. Germline CDR1 SGHTA, CDR2 FQGNSA. V shed 3 bases, J shed 0 bases, and the junction held 3 bases outside the gene matches. The CDR3 reads CASSLGQTSTDTQYF. The CDR3 DNA is TGTGCCAGCAGCTTGGGACAGACGAGCACAGATACGCAGTATTTT.

The chain has TRBV5-5 and TRBJ2-5; 7 bases fit TRBD1. CDR1 is SGHKS, CDR2 YYEKEE, per germline (reference sequence). V shed 0 bases, J shed 5 bases, and the junction held 10 bases outside the gene matches. The CDR3 extends over 16 amino acids. The CDR3 DNA follows: TGTGCCAGCAGCTTGGCCGAGGGGGCGAGGTCGGAGACCCAGTACTTC. Protein: CASSLAEGARSETQYF.

Note on this clone: Other nucleotide sequences from this sample produce the same CDR3. This CDR3 is CASSLDGSSYNEQFF. The CDR3 DNA sequence: TGTGCCAGCAGCTTGGACGGGAGCTCCTACAATGAGCAGTTCTTC. This rearrangement joins TRBV11-2 to TRBJ2-1; maybe TRBD2 (6 bases). Germline V CDR1 and CDR2: SGHAT, FQNNGV. Trimming cost V 3 bases and J 0 bases, with 9 bases left between them. This CDR3 region has 15 residues.

The genes are TRBV5-4 and TRBJ1-2, with 11 bases matching TRBD1. The CDR3 covers 15 residues. Germline loops: CDR1 SGHNT, CDR2 YYREEE (reference sequence). Trimming at V came to 7 bases and at J to 7 bases, leaving 12 bases not matched to a gene. CDR3 amino acids: CASFRTGGEIGGYTF. Written as DNA, the CDR3 is TGTGCCAGCTTCAGGACAGGGGGCGAAATTGGTGGCTACACCTTC.

CDR3 in amino acids: CASSLATGQGIYEQYF. The CDR3 DNA is TGCGCCAGCAGCTTGGCCACCGGACAGGGTATCTACGAGCAGTACTTC. V usage is TRBV5-1 and J usage is TRBJ2-7, with 8 positions matching TRBD1. The germline V gene encodes CDR1 SGHRS and CDR2 YFSETQ. This CDR3 spans 16 amino acids. Unmatched junction bases numbered 8, after V lost 0 bases and J lost 3 bases.

The count of this clone is one. The chain carries TRBV5-1 and TRBJ2-5, with 9 bases identical to TRBD2. Germline assignment: CDR1 SGHRS and CDR2 YFSETQ. V dropped 4 bases and J dropped 2; count of bases not matched to a gene: 6. The CDR3 runs to 15 residues. The CDR3 is CASSPGAGGQETQYF. The CDR3 bases are TGCGCCAGCAGCCCGGGTGCGGGGGGGCAAGAGACCCAGTACTTC.

V is TRBV29-1 and J is TRBJ1-5, with D perhaps TRBD1 (6 bases). Germline values: CDR1 SQVTM, CDR2 ANQGSEA. Trimming removed 6 bases from V and 3 bases from J, with 15 bases in between. This CDR3 has 14 residues. The CDR3: CSVAQGGNNQPQHF. In nucleotides, the CDR3 is TGCAGCGTCGCTCAAGGGGGAAACAATCAGCCCCAGCATTTT.

The chain links TRBV18 to TRBJ1-1, with 8 bases that match TRBD1. The germline gives CDR1 KGHSH, CDR2 LQKENI. With V trimmed by 6 bases and J by 1 base, 7 bases remained unmatched. This CDR3 has 15 residues. This CDR3 is CASSFRGTGNTEAFF. The DNA for the CDR3 is TGTGCCAGCTCCTTCCGGGGGACAGGGAACACTGAAGCTTTCTTT.

This chain uses TRBV5-1 with TRBJ2-7; possible D gene TRBD1, 5 bases. The CDR3 contains 14 residues. V was shortened by 2 bases and J by 7 bases, with 16 bases between the two germline ends. CDR1 and CDR2 (germline): SGHRS, YFSETQ. The CDR3 sequence: CASSFAGIAGEQYF. As DNA, the CDR3 is TGCGCCAGCAGCTTTGCAGGGATTGCTGGGGAGCAGTACTTC.

V usage is TRBV5-4 and J usage is TRBJ1-2; D is unclear. The V gene lost 1 base and the J gene lost 7 bases, with 20 bases spanning the gap. The CDR3 consists of 16 residues. Germline-derived CDR1 and CDR2 are SGHNT and YYREEE (reference sequence). The CDR3 reads CASSLSVVRNSGGYTF. The CDR3 nucleotides read TGTGCCAGCAGCTTGTCCGTTGTAAGGAATTCAGGTGGCTACACCTTC. Supplemented by reference TRBV5-4 and TRBJ1-2, the full variable domain reads ETGVTQSPTHLIKTRGQQVTLRCSSQSGHNTVSWYQQALGQGPQFIFQYYREEENGRGNFPPRFSGLQFPNYSSELNVNALELDDSALYLCASSLSVVRNSGGYTFGSGTRLTVV.